The 8 T cell receptor beta chains reported below all come from one sample, sequenced in a study of OX40 agonist ivuxolimab in advanced cancers. Data came from immunoSEQ multiplex PCR; TCRdb stores just in-frame clones and leaves some out. This sample has approximately 40,000 clones, with around 80% found just once. The sample here was CD4+ or CD8+ T cells sorted from blood, taken in a trial of the OX40 agonist ivuxolimab. The receptors derive from an adult with an advanced solid tumor such as melanoma, head and neck, liver or kidney cancer.

V is TRBV29-1 and J is TRBJ1-6, with TRBD1 matching over 7 bases. Germline CDR1 is SQVTM and CDR2 is ANQGSEA. V was pared by 6 bases and J by 8 bases, with 7 bases of the junction left unmatched. The CDR3 contains 13 residues. CDR3 protein: CSVTQGWDSPLHF. In nucleotides, the CDR3 is TGCAGCGTCACACAGGGGTGGGATTCACCCCTCCACTTT.

The gene calls are TRBV7-9 and TRBJ2-1, with 9 nucleotides matching TRBD2. Germline values: CDR1 SEHNR, CDR2 FQNEAQ (reference sequence). The CDR3 is made up of 16 amino acids. J lost 3 bases, V lost 11 bases, and 14 bases had no gene match. In DNA form, the CDR3 reads TGTGCCGGAGAGGAGGCTAGCGGGAACGTCTACAATGAGCAGTTCTTC. The encoded protein is CAGEEASGNVYNEQFF.

The chain has TRBV5-1 and TRBJ2-1; no firm D call. The CDR3 contains 12 residues. Germline V lookup: CDR1 SGHRS, CDR2 YFSETQ. Trimming shortened V by 0 bases and J by 8 bases, and 6 bases separated the two germline ends. The CDR3 region is CASSLAGYEQFF. CDR3 nucleotide sequence: TGCGCCAGCAGCTTGGCCGGTTATGAGCAGTTCTTC. The whole variable domain, filled in from reference TRBV5-1 and TRBJ2-1, reads KAGVTQTPRYLIKTRGQQVTLSCSPISGHRSVSWYQQTPGQGLQFLFEYFSETQRNKGNFPGRFSGRQFSNSRSEMNVSTLELGDSALYLCASSLAGYEQFFGPGTRLTVL.

This clone appeared a single time. This chain joins TRBV7-9 and TRBJ2-2, with TRBD2 matching over 9 bases. The junction had 8 bases not matched to a gene; V was cut back by 2 bases and J by 7 bases. This CDR3 is 16 amino acids long. Germline V gene data show CDR1 as SEHNR and CDR2 as FQNEAQ (reference sequence). CDR3 in DNA: TGTGCCAGCAGCTTAATCAAACTAGCGGGTGTCGGGGAGCTGTTTTTT. It yields the protein CASSLIKLAGVGELFF.

The rearrangement links TRBV28 to TRBJ2-7; 7 bases map to TRBD1. With 6 bases clipped from V and 4 bases from J, the junction kept 9 bases outside the gene matches. CDR3 length equals 14 residues. Germline CDR1 is MDHEN and CDR2 is SYDVKM. The CDR3 sequence is CASSPSDRVYEQYF. CDR3 sequence (DNA): TGTGCCAGCAGCCCCAGTGACAGGGTATACGAGCAGTACTTC.

The V and J genes are TRBV30 and TRBJ1-5; 7 nucleotides match TRBD1. The V gene's germline CDR1 is GTSNPN and CDR2 SVGIG (reference sequence). The CDR3 runs to 13 residues. After removal of 3 bases from V and 6 bases from J, the junction contained 5 bases not matched to a gene. The CDR3 region is CAWSKGAGQPQHF. CDR3 coding DNA: TGTGCCTGGAGCAAGGGGGCGGGTCAGCCCCAGCATTTT.

The rearrangement joins TRBV7-2 to TRBJ2-5; no clear D gene. Deletions cut 4 bases from V and 0 bases from J, with 12 bases between. The CDR3 loop spans 15 amino acids. CDR1 SGHTA and CDR2 FQGNSA come from the germline V gene. The CDR3 DNA reads TGTGCCAGCAGCTCCTTTGTGAGCGACCAAGAGACCCAGTACTTC. Translated: CASSSFVSDQETQYF.

The genes are TRBV2 and TRBJ2-5; no clear D. V shed 3 bases and J shed 1 base, with 6 bases lying between them. The germline CDR1 and CDR2 sequences are SNHLY and FYNNEI. The CDR3 loop spans 13 amino acids. The CDR3 DNA reads as TGTGCCAGCAGTGAGGGCCGCCAAGAGACCCAGTACTTC. Protein sequence: CASSEGRQETQYF. The variable domain in full, with the rest retrieved from reference TRBV2 and TRBJ2-5, is EPEVTQTPSHQVTQMGQEVILRCVPISNHLYFYWYRQILGQKVEFLVSFYNNEISEKSEIFDDQFSVERPDGSNFTLKIRSTKLEDSAMYFCASSEGRQETQYFGPGTRLLVL.